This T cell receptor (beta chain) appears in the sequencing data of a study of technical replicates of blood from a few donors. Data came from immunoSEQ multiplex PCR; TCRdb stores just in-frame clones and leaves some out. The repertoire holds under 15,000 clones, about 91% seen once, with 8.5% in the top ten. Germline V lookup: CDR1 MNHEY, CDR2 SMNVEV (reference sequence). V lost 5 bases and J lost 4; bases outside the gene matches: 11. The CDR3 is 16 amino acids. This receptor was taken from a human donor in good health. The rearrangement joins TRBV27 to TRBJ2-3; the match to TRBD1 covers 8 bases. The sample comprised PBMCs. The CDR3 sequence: CASSPLGTGSADTQYF. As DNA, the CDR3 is TGTGCCAGCAGTCCACTCGGGACAGGCAGCGCAGATACGCAGTATTTT.